The TCR beta chain described here comes from a study of quantifying T cell responses using KT2 cells. Study context: RNA was reverse transcribed with TCR alpha and beta constant-region primers. Under optimum conditions, T4 ligation efficiency was estimated at more than 8.5%. Notes on the study in general: Counts of KT2 alpha and beta sequences rose linearly with the number of KT2 cells added.

A single-stranded UMI oligo with SP2 sequence was ligated to cDNA 3' ends. The first PCR ran roughly 4 cycles with an equimolar RC1.1 and RC1.2 beta primer mix. TCRdb passed the UMI-ligation and nested PCR reads through MiXCR, listing each CDR3 protein once. The sample consists of tens of thousands of distinct CDR3 sequences, 9% to 15% of them appearing once. Known numbers of the T cell clone KT2 were added to PBMC. Different KT2-to-PBMC ratios were created with a constant PBMC count. This clonotype occurred many times. Its target is unknown. The CDR3 runs 15 residues. Trimming removed 5 bases from V and 1 base from J, with 12 bases in between.

Source material: PBMCs spiked with cells of the T cell clone KT2. The V gene is TRBV12-3 or TRBV12-4, the J gene TRBJ2-1, with D possibly matching TRBD1 (6 bases). The sequence was obtained from a human donor. The CDR3 nucleotides are TGTGCCAGCAGTCCCCAGGGGTTTTCCTACAATGAGCAGTTCTTC. It encodes CASSPQGFSYNEQFF.